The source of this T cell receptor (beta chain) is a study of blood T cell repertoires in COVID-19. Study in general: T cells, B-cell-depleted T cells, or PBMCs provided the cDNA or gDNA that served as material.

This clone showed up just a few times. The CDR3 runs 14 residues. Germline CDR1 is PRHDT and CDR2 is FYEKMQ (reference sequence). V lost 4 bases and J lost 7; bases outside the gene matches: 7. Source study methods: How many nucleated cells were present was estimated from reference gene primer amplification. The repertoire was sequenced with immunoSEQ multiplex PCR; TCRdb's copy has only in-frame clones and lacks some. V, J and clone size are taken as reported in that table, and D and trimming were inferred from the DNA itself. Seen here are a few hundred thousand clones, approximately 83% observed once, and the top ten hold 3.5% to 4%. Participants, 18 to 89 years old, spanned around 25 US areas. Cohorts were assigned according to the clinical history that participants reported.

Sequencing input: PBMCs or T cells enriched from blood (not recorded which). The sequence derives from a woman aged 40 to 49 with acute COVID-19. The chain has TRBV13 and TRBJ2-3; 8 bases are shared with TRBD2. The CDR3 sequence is CASSWGLGLYTQYF. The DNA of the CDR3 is TGTGCCAGCAGCTGGGGACTAGGCCTTTATACGCAGTATTTT.